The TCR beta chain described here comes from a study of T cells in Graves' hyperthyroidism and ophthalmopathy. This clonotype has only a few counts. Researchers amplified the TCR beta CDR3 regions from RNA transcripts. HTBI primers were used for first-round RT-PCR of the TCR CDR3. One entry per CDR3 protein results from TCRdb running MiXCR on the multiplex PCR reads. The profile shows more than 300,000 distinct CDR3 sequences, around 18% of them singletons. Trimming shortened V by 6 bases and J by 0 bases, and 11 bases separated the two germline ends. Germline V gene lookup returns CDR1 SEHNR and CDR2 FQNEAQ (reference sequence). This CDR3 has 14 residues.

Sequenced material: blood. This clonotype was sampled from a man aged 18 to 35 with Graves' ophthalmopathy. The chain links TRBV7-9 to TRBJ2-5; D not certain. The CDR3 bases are TGTGCCAGCAGTGCCGACGGATACCAAGAGACCCAGTACTTC. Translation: CASSADGYQETQYF. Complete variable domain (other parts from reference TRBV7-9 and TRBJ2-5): DTGVSQNPRHKITKRGQNVTFRCDPISEHNRLYWYRQTLGQGPEFLTYFQNEAQLEKSRLLSDRFSAERPKGSFSTLEIQRTEQGDSAMYLCASSADGYQETQYFGPGTRLLVL.